This paragraph reports one T cell receptor beta chain. The sample originates from a study of blood T cell repertoires in COVID-19. Overall study: COVID-19 samples collected from the United States, Italy and Spain covered acute and convalescent phases. PBMCs, B-cell-depleted T cells, or T cells were the source of the cDNA or gDNA that made up the material.

Original processing notes: Amplification from reference gene primers served as the basis for estimated nucleated cell counts. Profiling relied on immunoSEQ multiplex PCR, and the TCRdb table lists in-frame clones only, not all of them. That table is the source of V, J and clone size, and D and trimming were worked out from the DNA. Of some 240,000 clones listed, approximately 78% are singletons. Germline lookup yields CDR1 PRHDT and CDR2 FYEKMQ (reference sequence). V trimming: 7 bases; J trimming: 7 bases; junction bases outside the gene matches: 22. The CDR3 sequence is 19 residues long. The sequence came from a woman aged 60-70 years with active or convalescent COVID-19. The chain carries TRBV13 and TRBJ1-5; 10 bases map to TRBD1. Specimen: peripheral blood. CDR3 protein: CASKRTGQGGASRRQPQHF. The CDR3 nucleotides read TGTGCCAGCAAGAGAACAGGACAGGGGGGCGCCTCCCGTAGGCAGCCCCAGCATTTT. The full variable domain, with the rest looked up from reference TRBV13 and TRBJ1-5, is AAGVIQSPRHLIKEKRETATLKCYPIPRHDTVYWYQQGPGQDPQFLISFYEKMQSDKGSIPDRFSAQQFSDYHSELNMSSLELGDSALYFCASKRTGQGGASRRQPQHFGDGTRLSIL.